This T cell receptor (beta chain) is drawn from a study of neoadjuvant anti-PD-1 for oral cavity cancer. Study outcomes and limitations: TCR analyses covered only three patients per response group. Pretreatment Treg/Th17 ratio correlated inversely with post-treatment tumor clonality.

Patients had newly diagnosed, untreated stage II-IVA oral cavity squamous cell carcinoma. These oral cavity squamous cell carcinomas were HPV-negative and locally advanced. The repertoire was sequenced with immunoSEQ multiplex PCR; TCRdb's copy has only in-frame clones and lacks some. The repertoire holds about 16,000 clones, with approximately 71% as singletons. The CDR3 loop spans 17 amino acids. In this sample, this clone turned up once. The antigen remains undetermined. The sequence derives from a person between 35 and 79 years old with oral cavity squamous cell carcinoma. The chain is built from TRBV1 and TRBJ2-5; the table's D call, TRBD2, was not checked against the DNA. TRBV1 is deemed a pseudogene. This material consisted of PBMCs, taken before nivolumab (anti-PD-1) treatment. The CDR3 here is CTSSQDRGASPRETQYF. DNA of the CDR3: TGCACCAGCAGCCAAGACCGGGGGGCCTCTCCGAGGGAGACCCAGTACTTC.